A single sample gave rise to the 26 T cell receptor beta chains below, sequenced in a study of T cells expressing NK-cell markers. Each CDR3 protein gets one entry in TCRdb, which reprocessed the 5' RACE reads and gives no DNA. This table lists about 170,000 distinct CDR3 sequences. The sequencing input was blood T cells: a sorted CD56 or NKG2C T cell subset, CD4+ or CD8+ T cells, or bulk PBMC T cells (not recorded which). The source is a man aged 18 to 70 in good health.

The chain is built from TRBV5-4 and TRBJ2-6; without DNA, the TCRdb call of TRBD1 cannot be checked. There are 14 residues in the CDR3. Germline V gene data show CDR1 as SGHNT and CDR2 as YYREEE (reference sequence). CDR3 sequence reads: CASSPGGEANVLTF. Using reference TRBV5-4 and TRBJ2-6 for the parts outside the CDR3, the full variable domain is ETGVTQSPTHLIKTRGQQVTLRCSSQSGHNTVSWYQQALGQGPQFIFQYYREEENGRGNFPPRFSGLQFPNYSSELNVNALELDDSALYLCASSPGGEANVLTFGAGSRLTVL.

The CDR3 region is CASSNTGFNTEAFF. The V call is TRBV5-6, the J call TRBJ1-1; absent DNA, TCRdb's TRBD1 call cannot be checked. CDR3 length equals 14 residues. Germline V gene lookup returns CDR1 SGHDT and CDR2 YYEEEE.

The rearrangement joins TRBV6-1 to TRBJ1-1. The CDR3 covers 16 residues. Germline CDR1 MNHNS, CDR2 SASEGT. CDR3 amino acids: CASTLYGVTMGTEAFF.

The chain joins TRBV6-5 to TRBJ2-5. The CDR3 is 15 amino acids. The germline gives CDR1 MNHEY, CDR2 SVGAGI. CDR3 protein: CASSYPVNGRETQYF.

The chain has TRBV5-6 and TRBJ1-2. CDR1 SGHDT and CDR2 YYEEEE come from the germline V gene. This CDR3 spans 14 amino acids. CDR3 in amino acids: CASNPTPRNYGYTF.

The chain recombines TRBV6-1 with TRBJ2-7; the D gene TCRdb calls, TRBD1, cannot be checked with no DNA. The CDR3 is 15 amino acids. Germline CDR1 and CDR2: MNHNS and SASEGT. CDR3 in amino acids: CASSATGGLAYEQYF.

The chain combines TRBV4-2 with TRBJ2-3; the D call of TRBD2 rests on TCRdb alone, since no DNA is present to check it. CDR1 is LGHNA, CDR2 YNFKEQ, per germline. The CDR3 spans 17 residues. Here the CDR3 reads CASSQDPSGAFTDTQYF.

V gene TRBV6-1 combines with J gene TRBJ2-4; lacking DNA, the TRBD2 call made by TCRdb goes unchecked. There are 15 residues in the CDR3. Looked up from germline, CDR1 is MNHNS and CDR2 is SASEGT. CDR3 protein: CASTPTSGGGNIQYF.

V gene TRBV23-1 combines with J gene TRBJ2-2; with no DNA, the TCRdb D assignment of TRBD1 cannot be verified. TRBV23-1 is an ORF for which the function is uncertain. The CDR3 length is 22 residues. The CDR3 protein is CASSQSHDPGTGKEAPRGAVFF.

The chain carries TRBV4-1 and TRBJ2-1; TCRdb selects TRBD2, and the lack of DNA leaves this call unchecked. Germline V gene data show CDR1 as MGHRA and CDR2 as YSYEKL. The CDR3 is 17 residues long. The CDR3 is CASSQVRVERSYNEQFF.

V usage is TRBV13 and J usage is TRBJ2-7; TCRdb designates TRBD1, a call that cannot be tested without DNA. Germline CDR1 and CDR2: PRHDT and FYEKMQ (reference sequence). This CDR3 spans 15 amino acids. CDR3 residues: CASSLGGQWGREQYF.

The chain joins TRBV4-1 to TRBJ2-2; lacking DNA, the TRBD2 call made by TCRdb goes unchecked. CDR1 and CDR2 from the germline V gene are MGHRA and YSYEKL. There are 14 residues in the CDR3. This chain's CDR3 is CASSQLARTGELFF.

The CDR3 is CASSFFSGRELFF. This chain joins TRBV7-9 and TRBJ1-4. In germline, CDR1 is SEHNR, CDR2 FQNEAQ (reference sequence). This CDR3 comprises 13 residues.

Here the CDR3 reads CATSDTGTANTGELFF. J is TRBJ2-2 and V is TRBV24-1; the D gene TCRdb calls, TRBD1, cannot be checked with no DNA. The length of the CDR3 is 16 residues. Germline-derived CDR1 and CDR2 are KGHDR and SFDVKD.

The rearrangement joins TRBV5-6 to TRBJ2-7; the D gene TCRdb calls, TRBD1, cannot be checked with no DNA. The CDR3 length is 14 residues. The V gene's germline CDR1 is SGHDT and CDR2 YYEEEE. CDR3 sequence: CASSLKGHPYEQYF. Full variable domain (outside the CDR3, taken from reference TRBV5-6 and TRBJ2-7): DAGVTQSPTHLIKTRGQQVTLRCSPKSGHDTVSWYQQALGQGPQFIFQYYEEEERQRGNFPDRFSGHQFPNYSSELNVNALLLGDSALYLCASSLKGHPYEQYFGPGTRLTVT.

The genes are TRBV7-2 and TRBJ1-2; TCRdb indicates TRBD1, and absent DNA this call remains unverified. The CDR3 is 13 amino acids. Germline V CDR1 and CDR2: SGHTA, FQGNSA. The CDR3 spells CASSNRDIGGYTF.

This chain uses TRBV12-3 or TRBV12-4 with TRBJ2-3; TCRdb's D call of TRBD1 is untestable without DNA. The CDR3 has 17 residues. Here the CDR3 reads CASSQALGGDLTDTQYF.

V gene TRBV10-3 combines with J gene TRBJ1-4. CDR1 ENHRY and CDR2 SYGVKD come from the germline V gene. The CDR3 has 15 amino acids. The CDR3 is CAISESDRTNEKLFF.

V is TRBV7-9 and J is TRBJ2-5. This CDR3 has 11 amino acids. CDR1 is SEHNR and CDR2 is FQNEAQ in the germline V gene (reference sequence). The CDR3 here is CASSFQETQYF.

This chain uses TRBV7-8 with TRBJ1-5; with no DNA, the TCRdb D assignment of TRBD1 cannot be verified. This CDR3 has 13 residues. Germline loops: CDR1 SGHVS, CDR2 FQNEAQ. CDR3 in amino acids: CASSSGGQQPQHF.

The chain is built from TRBV2 and TRBJ2-3. This CDR3 is 14 amino acids long. Germline CDR1 is SNHLY and CDR2 is FYNNEI. CDR3 region: CASIGTQDADTQYF.

The gene calls are TRBV7-6 and TRBJ2-1. Germline loops: CDR1 SGHVS, CDR2 FNYEAQ. The CDR3 has 12 residues. The CDR3 loop is CASSDSDNEQFF. The full variable domain, in which reference TRBV7-6 and TRBJ2-1 provide the parts outside the CDR3, is GAGVSQSPRYKVTKRGQDVALRCDPISGHVSLYWYRQALGQGPEFLTYFNYEAQQDKSGLPNDRFSAERPEGSISTLTIQRTEQRDSAMYRCASSDSDNEQFFGPGTRLTVL.

This sequence joins TRBV3-1 and TRBJ2-7. Germline loops: CDR1 LGHDT, CDR2 YNNKEL (reference sequence). There are 12 residues in the CDR3. CDR3 sequence: CASSQERWEQYF.

The rearrangement links TRBV29-1 to TRBJ1-1. Germline loops: CDR1 SQVTM, CDR2 ANQGSEA. The CDR3 totals 12 residues. This CDR3 reads CSVEDGLKEAFF.

V usage is TRBV12-3 or TRBV12-4 and J usage is TRBJ1-1; no DNA is available, so the TRBD1 call from TCRdb remains unchecked. CDR3 size: 14 residues. CDR3 region: CASRPGQYNTEAFF.

The V call is TRBV2, the J call TRBJ2-2; the D call from TCRdb, TRBD2, cannot be confirmed without DNA. The CDR3 consists of 18 residues. Looked up from germline, CDR1 is SNHLY and CDR2 is FYNNEI. CDR3 sequence: CASIPGTSGGRNTGELFF.